What follows are 12 T cell receptor beta chains derived from one specimen sequenced in a study of radiation and T cells in renal cell carcinoma. The treatment was: treatment-naive control, cytoreductive nephrectomy. TCRdb's copy holds only in-frame clones and misses some; the assay was immunoSEQ multiplex PCR. Here the sample spans some 20,000 clones, around 57% being singletons. This specimen consisted of tumor tissue, obtained from a patient whose treatment was nephrectomy without radiotherapy. All receptors come from a human donor with renal cell carcinoma.

J is TRBJ1-6 and V is TRBV11-2; TRBD1 matches at 12 bases. The CDR3 covers 18 residues. V lost 2 bases to trimming and J lost 8 bases; unmatched junction nucleotides: 10. The germline gives CDR1 SGHAT, CDR2 FQNNGV. Here the CDR3 reads CASSLHRDRGHHYSPLHF. The CDR3 DNA sequence: TGTGCCAGCAGCTTACACCGGGACAGGGGGCATCATTATTCACCCCTCCACTTT.

The V gene is TRBV5-6, the J gene TRBJ1-2; D ambiguous. Trimming pared 2 bases from V and 8 bases from J, leaving 10 bases between. Germline V CDR1 and CDR2: SGHDT, YYEEEE. The CDR3 has 12 residues. CDR3 protein: CASSFGGSGYTF. CDR3 DNA: TGTGCCAGCAGCTTCGGAGGGAGCGGCTACACCTTC.

The chain is built from TRBV4-3 and TRBJ1-2; tentatively, D is TRBD1 (5 bases). CDR1 LGHNA and CDR2 YSLEER come from the germline V gene. V was clipped by 0 bases and J by 4 bases, with 18 bases between them. The CDR3 consists of 17 residues. CDR3: CASSQDRLSGGTYGYTF. The CDR3 nucleotides are TGCGCCAGCAGCCAAGACAGGTTAAGCGGGGGAACCTATGGCTACACCTTC.

This chain links TRBV4-2 with TRBJ2-7, with D maybe TRBD2 (5 bases). This CDR3 region has 14 residues. The germline V gene has CDR1 LGHNA and CDR2 YNFKEQ. V gave up 0 bases and J gave up 6 bases, with 12 bases separating them. The CDR3 DNA reads TGTGCCAGCAGCCAAGATTTGCGCGCGGGCGAGCAGTACTTC. Translating gives CASSQDLRAGEQYF.

The chain is built from TRBV5-1 and TRBJ2-5, with 7 bases lining up with TRBD1. Per the germline V gene, CDR1 is SGHRS and CDR2 is YFSETQ. This CDR3 spans 14 amino acids. V shed 3 bases, J shed 5 bases, and the junction held 7 bases outside the gene matches. Written as DNA, the CDR3 is TGCGCCAGCAGCTCGGAGACAGGGTGGGAGACCCAGTACTTC. This gives the protein CASSSETGWETQYF.

This clone was observed once. The chain is built from TRBV19 and TRBJ2-7, with a tentative D call TRBD1 (7 bases). Trimming cost V 4 bases and J 1 base, with 14 bases left between them. Germline CDR1 is LNHDA and CDR2 is SQIVND (reference sequence). CDR3 length equals 15 residues. The CDR3 sequence is CASSKGAEGSYEQYF. In DNA form, the CDR3 reads TGTGCCAGTAGTAAGGGGGCGGAGGGTTCCTACGAGCAGTACTTC.

The chain employs TRBV23-1 and TRBJ2-7; 7 bases align to TRBD1. TRBV23-1 is an open reading frame whose function is uncertain. V shed 4 bases and J 2 bases; nucleotides not matched to a gene: 11. This CDR3 contains 16 residues. CDR3 protein: CASSPPQAGGTYEQYF. CDR3 bases: TGCGCCAGCAGTCCACCGCAGGCAGGGGGAACCTACGAGCAGTACTTC.

The V call is TRBV7-8, the J call TRBJ1-5, with D unresolved. Germline V CDR1 and CDR2: SGHVS, FQNEAQ. CDR3 length equals 17 residues. V dropped 1 base and J dropped 4 bases, with 17 bases sitting between them. The CDR3 reads CASSLEGRSQRNQPQHF. CDR3 coding DNA: TGTGCCAGCAGCTTAGAAGGACGCAGTCAAAGGAATCAGCCCCAGCATTTT. The variable domain in full, with the rest retrieved from reference TRBV7-8 and TRBJ1-5, is GAGVSQSPRYKVAKRGQDVALRCDPISGHVSLFWYQQALGQGPEFLTYFQNEAQLDKSGLPSDRFFAERPEGSVSTLKIQRTQQEDSAVYLCASSLEGRSQRNQPQHFGDGTRLSIL.

This clone was picked up a small number of times. The rearrangement uses TRBV5-1 and TRBJ2-1; possible D gene TRBD2, 6 bases. Germline V gene lookup returns CDR1 SGHRS and CDR2 YFSETQ. This CDR3 comprises 16 residues. V was cut by 4 bases and J by 6 bases, with 20 bases left in between. The CDR3 bases are TGCGCCAGCAGCCAGAGCACCGGGACTCTAGTCAATGAGCAGTTCTTC. This translates into CASSQSTGTLVNEQFF.

This clone was found a few times. V is TRBV2 and J is TRBJ2-1, with D unclear. V was clipped by 8 bases and J by 0 bases, with 11 bases between them. The germline V gene encodes CDR1 SNHLY and CDR2 FYNNEI. The CDR3 covers 14 residues. DNA of the CDR3: TGTGCCAGCCTGGGCGAAAGCTCCTACAATGAGCAGTTCTTC. Its protein product is CASLGESSYNEQFF.

The chain has TRBV5-5 and TRBJ1-1; D remains ambiguous. Trimming took off 0 bases at V and 0 bases at J, with 9 bases between the two ends. Per germline, CDR1 SGHKS and CDR2 YYEKEE (reference sequence). This CDR3 has 15 amino acids. This CDR3 reads CASSLDPGMNTEAFF. The CDR3 DNA sequence: TGTGCCAGCAGCTTGGATCCGGGAATGAACACTGAAGCTTTCTTT.

This clone has just a few counts. V usage is TRBV6-4 and J usage is TRBJ2-2, with a tentative D call TRBD2 (5 bases). The CDR3 is made up of 12 amino acids. Germline loops: CDR1 MRHNA, CDR2 SNTAGT. V lost 3 bases and J 10 bases, leaving 9 bases between the germline ends. The CDR3 DNA reads as TGTGCCAGCAGTGAAGGAGGCCCGGAGCTGTTTTTT. This sequence encodes CASSEGGPELFF.